This T cell receptor (beta chain) derives from a study of blood T cell repertoires in COVID-19. As for the study in general: Researchers got acute and convalescent COVID-19 samples from the United States, Italy and Spain. T cells, B-cell-depleted T cells, or PBMCs supplied cDNA or gDNA.

Trimming removed 2 bases from V and 0 bases from J; junction bases left unmatched: 4. The germline gives CDR1 MNHEY, CDR2 SMNVEV (reference sequence). The CDR3 covers 16 residues. In the original processing: Reference gene primer amplification gave estimated nucleated cell counts. This table comes from immunoSEQ multiplex PCR, and its TCRdb copy is limited to in-frame clones, with some not included. The D gene and trimming were derived from the DNA, and the V and J assignments and clone size from that table. In the table there are 190,000 or so clones, just under 85% of which are singletons. This sequence was found in a man aged 55 to 70 with COVID-19, enrolled during active disease. V is TRBV27 and J is TRBJ1-3, with 7 bases fitting TRBD1. Sequenced sample: peripheral blood. The CDR3 is CASSLGGTASGNTIYF. For the CDR3, the DNA is TGTGCCAGCAGTTTAGGAGGGACAGCCTCTGGAAACACCATATATTTT.